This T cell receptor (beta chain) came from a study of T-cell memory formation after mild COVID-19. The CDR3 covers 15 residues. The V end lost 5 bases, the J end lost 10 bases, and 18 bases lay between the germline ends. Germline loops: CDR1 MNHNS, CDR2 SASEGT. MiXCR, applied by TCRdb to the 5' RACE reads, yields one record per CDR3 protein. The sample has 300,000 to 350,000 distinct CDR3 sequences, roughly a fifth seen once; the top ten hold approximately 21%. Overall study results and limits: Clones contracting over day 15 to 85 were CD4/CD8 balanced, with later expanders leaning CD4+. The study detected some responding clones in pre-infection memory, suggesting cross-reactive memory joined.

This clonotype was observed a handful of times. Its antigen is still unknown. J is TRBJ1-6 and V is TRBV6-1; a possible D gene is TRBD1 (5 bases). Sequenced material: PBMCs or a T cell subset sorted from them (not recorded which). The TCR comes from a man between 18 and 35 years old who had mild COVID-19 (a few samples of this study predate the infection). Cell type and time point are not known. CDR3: CASSIGTAQESPLHF. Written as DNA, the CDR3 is TGTGCCAGCAGTATCGGGACCGCCCAGGAATCACCCCTCCACTTT.